The rows below give T cell receptor beta chains drawn from one sample of a study of response to subunit inactivated influenza vaccine. Each CDR3 protein gets one entry after TCRdb re-called the RT-PCR reads with MiXCR. Among around 300,000 distinct CDR3 sequences, about 20% were seen once, and the ten largest hold over 9%. Source: PBMCs from blood, taken about 19 months after vaccination. These TCRs come from a man aged 50 to 75 who received an inactivated influenza vaccine. The CDR3 runs from the conserved cysteine through the conserved F or W. Fields, in order: J gene, clone size, D gene, V gene, CDR3 protein. D genes are given only for firm matches. Size is stated for part of the rows, as once, few or many counts, or as a class when the clone is expanded.

TRBJ2-5	many	.	TRBV29-1	CSVVRETQYF
TRBJ2-5	.	.	TRBV10-1	CASSPYISGIQETQYF
TRBJ2-1	.	TRBD2	TRBV18	CASSPQTSGRTYNEQFF
TRBJ1-2	.	TRBD1	TRBV18	CASSSGQGVNYGYTF
TRBJ2-5	.	TRBD2	TRBV7-2	CASSLMLVAGEETQYF
TRBJ2-3	few	TRBD1	TRBV9	CASSVRQGRDTQYF
TRBJ1-2	.	TRBD1	TRBV28	CASSLRAGQGDYGYTF
TRBJ1-1	.	.	TRBV18	CASSPTPPRGNTEAFF
TRBJ1-5	many	.	TRBV29-1	CSVTENSNQPQHF
TRBJ2-5	.	.	TRBV5-5	CASSLSGERETQYF
TRBJ2-6	few	.	TRBV7-8	CASSIRDTIFSGANVLTF
TRBJ2-5	.	.	TRBV5-1	CASSLGATQETQYF
TRBJ2-5	.	.	TRBV15	CATSRDGLETQYF
TRBJ2-3	.	TRBD1	TRBV11-2	CASSEQGTDTQYF
TRBJ2-1	many	TRBD2	TRBV6-2/TRBV6-3	CASSSSAGVSNEQFF
TRBJ1-3	.	.	TRBV4-2	CASSQEHSSGNTIYF